This T cell receptor (beta chain) was sequenced during a study of shared clonotypes between healthy human individuals. Partitioning of CD4+ cells yielded a CD45RA+ naive subset and a CD45RA-negative memory subset. Germline V CDR1 and CDR2: MNHEY, SMNVEV (reference sequence). With 3 bases removed from V and 3 bases from J, the gap between germline ends came to 12 bases. The CDR3 runs to 14 residues. In the study's own analysis: Junction-only sequences without quality scores came from ImmunoSEQ, so filtering differed. Some clones are missing from TCRdb's copy, which holds only in-frame ones; the method was immunoSEQ multiplex PCR. V, J and clone size reflect that table, while D and trimming were determined from the DNA. Of a few million clones listed, approximately 94% are singletons.

The chain recombines TRBV27 with TRBJ2-7; D is unresolved. The sequencing sample was made of naive CD4+ T cells sorted from blood. Sample subset: CD45RA+ positively selected. This TCR was recovered from a man aged 18-30 years in good health. The CDR3 here is CASSFSVVGYEQYF. CDR3 in DNA: TGTGCCAGCAGTTTTTCGGTAGTAGGCTACGAGCAGTACTTC.